This entry lists 24 T cell receptor beta chains sequenced from one sample in a study of T cell repertoires in cytomegalovirus infection. TCRdb analysed the reads with MiXCR anew, one entry per CDR3 protein. Of 310,000 or so distinct CDR3 sequences in the sample, under 30% were seen once. Source material: PBMCs. These receptor sequences come from a human donor in good health (CMV status not recorded). Some clones in this sample may be carry-over from other donors' samples.

This clonotype was seen more than once but under ten times. V is TRBV12-3 or TRBV12-4 and J is TRBJ2-1, with TRBD2 matching over 15 bases. CDR3 size: 19 residues. The V and J ends lost 6 bases and 0 bases, in that order; junction bases with no gene match: 9. The CDR3 DNA is TGTGCCAGCAGGACAACGGGACTAGCGGGAGGCAGCTCCTACAATGAGCAGTTCTTC. Its protein is CASRTTGLAGGSSYNEQFF.

V gene TRBV28 combines with J gene TRBJ2-3; the match to TRBD2 covers 12 bases. This CDR3 has 16 residues. Germline V lookup: CDR1 MDHEN, CDR2 SYDVKM. The ends lost 4 bases at V and 1 base at J; junction bases unmatched: 3. In DNA form, the CDR3 reads TGTGCCAGCAGTTCCCCTAGCGGGGGGGGCACAGATACGCAGTATTTT. Translating it yields CASSSPSGGGTDTQYF.

This clonotype occurred many times. In DNA, the CDR3 is TGTGCCAGCAGGGGCAATAACAATGAGCAGTTCTTC. It translates to CASRGNNNEQFF. This chain joins TRBV7-2 and TRBJ2-1, with D unclear. The V and J ends lost 6 bases and 5 bases respectively, with 8 bases between them. The CDR3 extends over 12 amino acids. CDR1 and CDR2 from the germline V gene are SGHTA and FQGNSA.

In its sample, this clonotype was seen many times. V is TRBV7-2 and J is TRBJ1-1; D remains ambiguous. The CDR3 runs 13 residues. The V end was cut by 2 bases, the J end by 3 bases, with 7 bases between. CDR1 is SGHTA, CDR2 FQGNSA, per germline. The CDR3 nucleotides are TGTGCCAGCAGCTTATCAGAGGACACTGAAGCTTTCTTT. Translated, it gives CASSLSEDTEAFF.

This clonotype showed up many times. The V call is TRBV7-2, the J call TRBJ1-2, with no clear D. This CDR3 is 10 amino acids long. V was cut by 2 bases and J by 6 bases, with 1 base left in between. Germline values: CDR1 SGHTA, CDR2 FQGNSA. The CDR3: CASSLNGYTF. For the CDR3, the DNA is TGTGCCAGCAGCTTAAATGGCTACACCTTC.

The chain is built from TRBV15 and TRBJ1-5; D may be TRBD1 (6 bases). Looked up from germline, CDR1 is LNHNV and CDR2 is YYDKDF (reference sequence). V gave up 0 bases and J gave up 1 base, with 13 bases separating them. The CDR3 is 17 residues long. The CDR3 here is CATSRDVGARSNQPQHF. DNA for the CDR3: TGTGCCACCAGCAGAGATGTGGGGGCAAGGAGCAATCAGCCCCAGCATTTT.

The CDR3 DNA reads as TGTGCCAGCAGCTTATTAGGGGGGAGCCAAGAGACCCAGTACTTC. Amino acid sequence: CASSLLGGSQETQYF. The chain has TRBV7-2 and TRBJ2-5; tentatively, D is TRBD1 or TRBD2 (6 bases each). V lost 2 bases and J lost 1, with 11 bases in between. Looked up from germline, CDR1 is SGHTA and CDR2 is FQGNSA. The CDR3 length is 15 residues.

This clonotype showed up many times. This sequence joins TRBV7-2 and TRBJ2-2; 11 positions match TRBD2. The trim removed 1 base at V and 0 bases at J, leaving 19 bases unmatched. Per germline, CDR1 SGHTA and CDR2 FQGNSA. The CDR3 is 23 amino acids. The CDR3 DNA reads as TGTGCCAGCAGCTTAGACTGGGGCAGGGGGGCTAGCGGGAGGCTCGCGAACACCGGGGAGCTGTTTTTT. Translating gives CASSLDWGRGASGRLANTGELFF.

This clonotype has more than one count but fewer than ten. This sequence joins TRBV20-1 and TRBJ2-1; tentative D call: TRBD2 (5 bases). With 4 bases removed from V and 1 base from J, the gap between germline ends came to 14 bases. Germline V gene lookup returns CDR1 DFQATT and CDR2 SNEGSKA (reference sequence). The CDR3 extends over 15 amino acids. CDR3 bases: TGCAGTGCTAATTCCGCGGCGGGTTCCTACAATGAGCAGTTCTTC. Translation gives CSANSAAGSYNEQFF.

This clonotype has a single count. V gene TRBV11-2 combines with J gene TRBJ2-5; TRBD1 agrees at 8 bases. V shed 4 bases and J 6 bases; nucleotides not matched to a gene: 10. CDR3 length equals 15 residues. CDR1 is SGHAT, CDR2 FQNNGV, per germline. The CDR3 protein is CASSYPDRGGKTQYF. The CDR3 nucleotides are TGTGCCAGCAGCTACCCCGACAGGGGCGGCAAGACCCAGTACTTC. The whole variable domain, filled in from reference TRBV11-2 and TRBJ2-5, reads EAGVAQSPRYKIIEKRQSVAFWCNPISGHATLYWYQQILGQGPKLLIQFQNNGVVDDSQLPKDRFSAERLKGVDSTLKIQPAKLEDSAVYLCASSYPDRGGKTQYFGPGTRLLVL.

V gene TRBV20-1 combines with J gene TRBJ1-2, with D possibly matching TRBD1 (5 bases). V was trimmed by 4 bases and J by 2 bases, leaving 5 bases between them. Germline V gives CDR1 DFQATT, CDR2 SNEGSKA (reference sequence). The CDR3 is made up of 11 amino acids. CDR3 residues: CSATGNYGYTF. Written as DNA, the CDR3 is TGCAGTGCTACAGGGAACTATGGCTACACCTTC.

The CDR3, as DNA: TGTGCCAGCAGCTTAATCGAGACCGGGGAGCTGTTTTTT. This encodes CASSLIETGELFF. The chain is built from TRBV7-9 and TRBJ2-2; D is undetermined. Germline loops: CDR1 SEHNR, CDR2 FQNEAQ (reference sequence). V lost 2 bases and J 5 bases, leaving 6 bases between the germline ends. CDR3 length equals 13 residues.

The rearrangement uses TRBV20-1 and TRBJ2-7; 7 nucleotides agree with TRBD2. The CDR3 is 13 amino acids. Trimming cost V 3 bases and J 5 bases; bases outside gene matches: 7. Germline V lookup: CDR1 DFQATT, CDR2 SNEGSKA (reference sequence). This chain's CDR3 is CSASLAGLHEQYF. CDR3 sequence (DNA): TGCAGTGCTAGTTTAGCGGGTCTACACGAGCAGTACTTC.

The chain recombines TRBV6-2 or TRBV6-3 with TRBJ2-5, with 9 bases fitting TRBD2. The germline V gene has CDR1 MNHEY and CDR2 SVGEGT. The V segment lost 4 bases and the J segment 1 base; nucleotides outside the gene matches: 4. This CDR3 is built from 15 residues. The CDR3: CASSLLAGFQETQYF. Here the CDR3 DNA reads TGTGCCAGCAGTTTGCTAGCGGGATTCCAAGAGACCCAGTACTTC.

Of note for this clonotype: One end of the junction varies from germline; a read error may be responsible. V gene TRBV7-3 combines with J gene TRBJ2-1; D not resolved. CDR3 size: 13 residues. In germline, CDR1 is SGHTA, CDR2 FQGTGA. CDR3 DNA: TGTGCCAGCAGCCTCACCAGTCCTTCTACGCCTCACTTC. Its protein is CASSLTSPSTPHF.

This clonotype has a handful of counts. The chain links TRBV28 to TRBJ2-7; 8 bases map to TRBD2. Germline trimming cut 7 bases from V and 0 bases from J; bases unmatched to any gene: 8. Per the germline V gene, CDR1 is MDHEN and CDR2 is SYDVKM. The CDR3 consists of 15 residues. This CDR3 is CASTLGGTSSYEQYF. For the CDR3, the DNA is TGTGCCAGCACCCTTGGTGGGACTAGCTCCTACGAGCAGTACTTC.

Remarks on this clonotype: The final CDR3 position lacks the conserved phenylalanine or tryptophan, pointing to a likely read error. This sequence joins TRBV5-1 and TRBJ2-5; 9 bases align to TRBD1. The CDR3 totals 14 residues. With 7 bases clipped from V and 5 bases from J, the junction kept 9 bases outside the gene matches. The germline V gene has CDR1 SGHRS and CDR2 YFSETQ. The CDR3 nucleotides are TGCGCCAGCCAGGACAGGGGCGGACCGGAGACCCAGTACTCC. This translates into CASQDRGGPETQYS.

The chain carries TRBV7-2 and TRBJ2-4; D gene unclear. The CDR3 is 13 amino acids. CDR1 is SGHTA, CDR2 FQGNSA, per germline. The V gene lost 6 bases and the J gene lost 3 bases, with 9 bases spanning the gap. The CDR3 DNA is TGTGCCAGCAGTACTGGTAACAAAAACATTCAGTACTTC. It translates to CASSTGNKNIQYF.

The V call is TRBV28, the J call TRBJ1-2; possible D gene TRBD1, 6 bases. CDR3 length equals 16 residues. V lost 3 bases and J lost 7, with 21 bases in between. CDR1 and CDR2 (germline): MDHEN, SYDVKM. CDR3 bases: TGTGCCAGCAGTTTTGGCGGACAGCTCCCTGTCGGTGGCTACACCTTC. Translating gives CASSFGGQLPVGGYTF.

The rearrangement uses TRBV25-1 and TRBJ2-1; D unclear. The CDR3 runs to 12 residues. CDR1 MGHDK and CDR2 SYGVNS come from the germline V gene. Trimming took 6 bases from V and 7 from J, leaving 10 bases between them. CDR3 sequence: CASSPRPNEQFF. CDR3 nucleotides: TGTGCCAGCAGCCCCCGTCCTAATGAGCAGTTCTTC.

This clonotype was picked up a small number of times. The V gene is TRBV12-3 or TRBV12-4, the J gene TRBJ2-4; 7 bases line up with TRBD2. The CDR3 is made up of 13 amino acids. Germline trimming cut 6 bases from V and 9 bases from J; bases unmatched to any gene: 8. The CDR3 DNA reads as TGTGCCAGCAGCCCTTCGGGGGGTGCCATTCAGTACTTC. Encoded protein: CASSPSGGAIQYF.

The V call is TRBV19, the J call TRBJ1-2; unclear D gene. The V end lost 7 bases, the J end lost 5 bases, and 14 bases lay between the germline ends. The CDR3 covers 13 residues. Germline loops: CDR1 LNHDA, CDR2 SQIVND (reference sequence). CDR3: CASKADGEYGYTF. In nucleotides, the CDR3 is TGTGCCAGTAAAGCTGATGGGGAGTATGGCTACACCTTC.

The chain joins TRBV29-1 to TRBJ1-1; TRBD1 agrees at 7 bases. Trimming cost V 7 bases and J 1 base; bases outside gene matches: 3. This CDR3 contains 12 residues. CDR1 SQVTM and CDR2 ANQGSEA come from the germline V gene. CDR3 nucleotide sequence: TGCAGCGGGAGACAGGGGAACACTGAAGCTTTCTTT. Residues: CSGRQGNTEAFF. The entire variable domain, with the rest obtained from reference TRBV29-1 and TRBJ1-1, is as follows: SAVISQKPSRDICQRGTSLTIQCQVDSQVTMMFWYRQQPGQSLTLIATANQGSEATYESGFVIDKFPISRPNLTFSTLTVSNMSPEDSSIYLCSGRQGNTEAFFGQGTRLTVV.

This clonotype was seen repeatedly, ten times or more. The chain is built from TRBV7-2 and TRBJ1-3; D is unclear. V lost 2 bases to trimming and J lost 0 bases, with 8 bases between them. Germline V gives CDR1 SGHTA, CDR2 FQGNSA. CDR3 size: 15 residues. Written as DNA, the CDR3 is TGTGCCAGCAGCTTATGGCTGAGCTCTGGAAACACCATATATTTT. Its translation is CASSLWLSSGNTIYF.